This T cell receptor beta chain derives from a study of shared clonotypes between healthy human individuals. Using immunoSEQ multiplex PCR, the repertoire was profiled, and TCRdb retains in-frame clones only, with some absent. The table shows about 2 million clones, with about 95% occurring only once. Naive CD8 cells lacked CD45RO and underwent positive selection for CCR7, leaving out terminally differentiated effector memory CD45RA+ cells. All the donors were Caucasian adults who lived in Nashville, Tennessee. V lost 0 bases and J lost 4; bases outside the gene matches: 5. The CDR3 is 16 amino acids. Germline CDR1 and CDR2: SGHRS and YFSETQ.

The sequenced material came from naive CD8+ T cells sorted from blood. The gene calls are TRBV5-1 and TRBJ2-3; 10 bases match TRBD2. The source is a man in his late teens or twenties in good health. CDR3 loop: CASSLAPSGSADTQYF. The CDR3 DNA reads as TGCGCCAGCAGCTTGGCCCCTAGCGGGAGCGCAGATACGCAGTATTTT.